A selection of T cell receptor beta chains follows, all from one sample in a study of human thymus T cells. TCRdb keeps only in-frame clones here, not all; method: immunoSEQ multiplex PCR. This sample carries tens of thousands of clones, roughly 96% of them seen once, and the ten largest clones take 0.025% to 0.04%. Sequences were obtained from thymus tissue. The receptors were sampled from a boy in the first two years of life with a congenital heart defect but otherwise immunologically healthy. The CDR3 runs from the conserved cysteine through the conserved F or W. A D gene is named only where the DNA matches it firmly. Where a row states a size, it is once, few, many or the class of an expanded clone; other rows omit it.

>TRBJ1-3|TRBV18|NA|NA
TGTGCCAGCTCACCACTTAAGGGGACCTCTGGAAACACCATATATTTT
CASSPLKGTSGNTIYF
>TRBJ1-1|TRBV7-2|NA|TRBD1
TGTGCCAGCAGCTCCCTGGACAGGGCGGACACTGAAGCTTTCTTT
CASSSLDRADTEAFF
>TRBJ2-7|TRBV2|NA|TRBD2
TGTGCCAGCAGTTCTAGCGGCGGGAGGACCTACGAGCAGTACTTC
CASSSSGGRTYEQYF
>TRBJ1-3|TRBV29-1|once|NA
TGCAGCGTTAGCCCGGGGGCCATGGGTGGAAACACCATATATTTT
CSVSPGAMGGNTIYF
>TRBJ2-1|TRBV7-6|NA|TRBD1
TGTGCCAGCAGCCGCCATAGTAACAGGGGGCCTTCCAAACCCTACAATGAGCAGTTCTTC
CASSRHSNRGPSKPYNEQFF
>TRBJ2-1|TRBV19|NA|TRBD1
TGTGCCAGTAGTATTTCTGGGGGGACAGGGAGCTACAATGAGCAGTTCTTC
CASSISGGTGSYNEQFF
>TRBJ1-5|TRBV28|once|NA
TGTGCCAGCAGTTCCCCCGGACGGATTAGCAATCAGCCCCAGCATTTT
CASSSPGRISNQPQHF
>TRBJ1-3|TRBV20-1|NA|NA
TGCAGTGCCATGGAACGAAACACCATATATTTT
CSAMERNTIYF
>TRBJ2-1|TRBV2|once|TRBD2
TGTGCCAGCAGTGAAGCGCTTGCCGGGGGGACCACCTACAATGAGCAGTTCTTC
CASSEALAGGTTYNEQFF
>TRBJ2-3|TRBV4-1|NA|NA
TGCGCCAGCCTGAAACCAGGGGGGTTTTCGACAGATACGCAGTATTTT
CASLKPGGFSTDTQYF
>TRBJ2-3|TRBV9|NA|NA
TGTGCCAGCAGCGTAGTACGTTTGGATACGCAGTATTTT
CASSVVRLDTQYF
>TRBJ1-2|TRBV2|NA|NA
TGTGCCAGCACCTACCACCCTGCCCCGACAGGCCGTTTATATGGCTACACCTTC
CASTYHPAPTGRLYGYTF
>TRBJ2-7|TRBV11-3|NA|TRBD1
TGTGCCAGCAGCTACGGACAGGGAGCCTACGAGCAGTACTTC
CASSYGQGAYEQYF
>TRBJ1-1|TRBV6-6|NA|TRBD1
TGTGCCAGCAGTTACTCGACAGGGGAGGACACTGAAGCTTTCTTT
CASSYSTGEDTEAFF
>TRBJ2-1|TRBV5-1|NA|TRBD1
TGCGCCAGCAGCTTCGACAGGGGGATTTCCTACAATGAGCAGTTCTTC
CASSFDRGISYNEQFF
>TRBJ2-6|TRBV29-1|NA|TRBD1
TGCAGCGTTGAAGGCGGGACAGGGGCTGGGGCCAACGTCCTGACTTTC
CSVEGGTGAGANVLTF
>TRBJ1-5|TRBV15|NA|TRBD1
TGTGCCACCAGCAGAGGGACCGGGACAGGCCATCAGCCCCAGCATTTT
CATSRGTGTGHQPQHF
>TRBJ2-2|TRBV5-5|NA|TRBD2
TGTGCCAGCAGCTTGACAGTGACTAGCGGTACGAACACCGGGGAGCTGTTTTTT
CASSLTVTSGTNTGELFF
>TRBJ2-5|TRBV21-1|NA|NA
TGTGCCAGCAGCAAGACTAGCGGGGGGGCGGTGGAGACCCAGTACTTC
CASSKTSGGAVETQYF
>TRBJ1-1|TRBV6-5|NA|TRBD1
TGTGCCAGCAGTTGTCCAGGACAGGGAAACACTGAAGCTTTCTTT
CASSCPGQGNTEAFF
>TRBJ1-1|TRBV27|NA|TRBD1
TGTGCCAGCAGTCGAAGGACAGGGCATGAAGCTTTCTTT
CASSRRTGHEAFF
>TRBJ2-5|TRBV5-1|NA|TRBD2
TGCGCCAGCAGCTCCACCGGGACTAGCGGGAGGAAGGTCCAAGAGACCCAGTACTTC
CASSSTGTSGRKVQETQYF
>TRBJ2-1|TRBV9|NA|NA
TGTGCCAGCAGCGTACCGGGGGCGTCTTACAATGAGCAGTTCTTC
CASSVPGASYNEQFF
>TRBJ2-2|TRBV11-2|NA|TRBD1
TGTGCCAGCAGCGCTGGGTGGGACAGGAAAGAAGCCGGGGAGCTGTTTTTT
CASSAGWDRKEAGELFF
>TRBJ2-5|TRBV19|NA|NA
TGTGCCAGTAGTCCACAAAGGACACCCCCGCGAGAAGCCCAAGAGACCCAGTACTTC
CASSPQRTPPREAQETQYF
>TRBJ2-7|TRBV10-1|NA|NA
TGCGCCAGCAGTGAGTCCCAGGGAATCTACGAGCAGTACTTC
CASSESQGIYEQYF
>TRBJ2-6|TRBV4-3|NA|NA
TGCGCCAGCAGCCAAGATCTCGGGTGGGGGTGGCTCCTCTCTGGGGCCAACGTCCTGACTTTC
CASSQDLGWGWLLSGANVLTF
>TRBJ2-3|TRBV7-9|NA|TRBD2
TGTGCCAGCAGCTTTGGACTAGATGATAGCACAGATACGCAGTATTTT
CASSFGLDDSTDTQYF
>TRBJ2-7|TRBV6-5|NA|TRBD2
TGTGCCAGCAGTTCCCCAGGGCTAGCGGGCTCCTACGAGCAGTACTTC
CASSSPGLAGSYEQYF
>TRBJ2-5|TRBV18|NA|NA
TGTGCCAGCTCACCACATGTCAGGCAAGAGACCCAGTACTTC
CASSPHVRQETQYF
>TRBJ1-2|TRBV9|NA|NA
TGTGCCAGCAGCGTTTACCGTGACAGTCCTCGTTGTGGCTACACCTTC
CASSVYRDSPRCGYTF
>TRBJ2-1|TRBV19|NA|TRBD2
TGTGCCAGTAGTGTCCTAAGCGGGGTTTACAATGAGCAGTTCTTC
CASSVLSGVYNEQFF
>TRBJ2-6|TRBV18|NA|TRBD1
TGTGCCAGCTCACCCGCGGCCGGGACAGGGGTGCCCGGGGCCAACGTCCTGACTTTC
CASSPAAGTGVPGANVLTF
>TRBJ2-3|TRBV7-2|NA|TRBD2
TGTGCCAGCAGCTTGACTAGCGGGAGCACAGATACGCAGTATTTT
CASSLTSGSTDTQYF
>TRBJ2-6|TRBV19|NA|NA
TGTGCCAGTAGTATTATCGGTAGGAATCACTCTGGGGCCAACGTCCTGACTTTC
CASSIIGRNHSGANVLTF
>TRBJ2-6|TRBV6-5|NA|NA
TGTGCCAGCAGTTACTCCGGGGGTGGGGCCAACGTCCTGACTTTC
CASSYSGGGANVLTF
>TRBJ1-2|TRBV19|NA|NA
TGTGCCAGTAGTATAGCCGGCCTCCCTCGCGGCAACTATGGCTACACCTTC
CASSIAGLPRGNYGYTF
>TRBJ2-6|TRBV15|NA|NA
TGTGCCACCAGCAGAGCCCGCAGTCGTCACTCTGGGGCCAACGTCCTGACTTTC
CATSRARSRHSGANVLTF
>TRBJ1-6|TRBV6-1|NA|TRBD1
TGTGCCAGCAGTGTGGACAGGGATGATTCACCCCTCCACTTT
CASSVDRDDSPLHF
>TRBJ1-6|TRBV4-3|NA|NA
TGCGCCAGCAGCCAAGAGAGGCGGAAGGGGGAGGCCTATAATTCACCCCTCCACTTT
CASSQERRKGEAYNSPLHF
>TRBJ2-5|TRBV6-1|once|NA
TGTGCCAGCAGTGAAGAAGAGACCCAGTACTTC
CASSEEETQYF
>TRBJ2-7|TRBV4-1|NA|NA
TGCGCCAGCAGCCCGGACAGTTCCTACGAGCAGTACTTC
CASSPDSSYEQYF
>TRBJ2-3|TRBV27|NA|NA
TGTGCCAGCAGTTTAGGGATCTCTTTTTGGACAGATACGCAGTATTTT
CASSLGISFWTDTQYF
>TRBJ1-4|TRBV27|NA|TRBD1
TGTGCCAGCAGTTTATCCAGGGGGCAGCTTAATGAAAAACTGTTTTTT
CASSLSRGQLNEKLFF
>TRBJ2-2|TRBV20-1|once|NA
TGCAGTGCTCGCAAAACCGGGGAGCTGTTTTTT
CSARKTGELFF
>TRBJ2-5|TRBV13|once|TRBD2
TGTGCCAGCAGCTGCCCGGGACTAGCGGGGGGGCGCGAGACCCAGTACTTC
CASSCPGLAGGRETQYF
>TRBJ1-1|TRBV19|NA|TRBD1
TGTGCCAGTAAACGGGTGGCCGGACAGGGGGACACTGAAGCTTTCTTT
CASKRVAGQGDTEAFF
>TRBJ2-1|TRBV5-1|NA|NA
TGCGCCAGCAGCTTGGGATCTGGAGCGGATCCTTCCTACAATGAGCAGTTCTTC
CASSLGSGADPSYNEQFF
>TRBJ2-3|TRBV27|NA|TRBD2
TGTGCCAGCAGTTATCGGACTAGCGGGAGTCTCCCTACTAGCACAGATACGCAGTATTTT
CASSYRTSGSLPTSTDTQYF
>TRBJ2-7|TRBV19|NA|NA
TGTGCCAGTAGTATAGATCAATCGGACGAGCAGTACTTC
CASSIDQSDEQYF
>TRBJ2-1|TRBV11-3|once|NA
TGTGCCAGCAGCACCAGGGGTCCCCTACCCTACAATGAGCAGTTCTTC
CASSTRGPLPYNEQFF
>TRBJ2-3|TRBV21-1|once|NA
TGTGCCAGCAGTACGGGCACTAGCACAGATACGCAGTATTTT
CASSTGTSTDTQYF
>TRBJ2-1|TRBV27|NA|TRBD2
TGTGCCAGCAGTTTTGGAGCGGGGGGGCCCGGGCGTGAGCAGTTCTTC
CASSFGAGGPGREQFF
>TRBJ1-2|TRBV5-1|NA|TRBD1
TGCGCCAGCAGCTCCCTTCCGGGGACAGGGGGCGGCAGTAACTATGGCTACACCTTC
CASSSLPGTGGGSNYGYTF
>TRBJ2-2|TRBV4-1|NA|TRBD2
TGCGCCAGCAGCCAACGGGGGGGCGATGCGAAAACCGGGGAGCTGTTTTTT
CASSQRGGDAKTGELFF
>TRBJ2-7|TRBV2|NA|NA
TGTGCCAGCAGTGAAGAAAGGTGCTCCTACGAGCAGTACTTC
CASSEERCSYEQYF
>TRBJ2-7|TRBV5-4|NA|NA
TGTGCCAGCAGCCGAGGACGGTCTTCCCTCTCCTACGAGCAGTACTTC
CASSRGRSSLSYEQYF
>TRBJ1-4|TRBV18|NA|NA
TGTGCCAGCTCACCAACCGCGAACGCTGGTGAAAAACTGTTTTTT
CASSPTANAGEKLFF